A selection of T cell receptor beta chains follows, all from one sample in a study of tumor-infiltrating lymphocytes in primary liver carcinoma. TCRdb redid the calling of the multiplex PCR reads with MiXCR, one entry per CDR3 protein. The sample records some 180,000 distinct CDR3 sequences, about 60% being singletons. The sequenced material came from peripheral blood. These receptors all stem from a man aged 35 to 55 with primary liver carcinoma and hepatitis B virus infection. The CDR3 runs from the conserved cysteine through the conserved F or W. D genes are given only for firm matches. Only some rows state a clone size, as once, few, many or a class for expanded clones.

v_call: TRBV29-1; d_call: TRBD1; j_call: TRBJ1-2; clone_size: NA; cdr3_nt: TGCAGCTTTGCGGACAGGGGAGATGGCTACACCTTC; cdr3_aa: CSFADRGDGYTF
v_call: TRBV10-2; d_call: NA; j_call: TRBJ1-3; clone_size: NA; cdr3_nt: TGCGCCAGCAGTGGAAGGCCAGATGCTGGAAACACCATATATTTT; cdr3_aa: CASSGRPDAGNTIYF
v_call: TRBV11-2; d_call: TRBD1; j_call: TRBJ2-5; clone_size: once; cdr3_nt: TGTGTCAGCAGCTACGGGACAGCAAAAGAGACCCAGTACTTC; cdr3_aa: CVSSYGTAKETQYF
v_call: TRBV5-1; d_call: NA; j_call: TRBJ2-3; clone_size: NA; cdr3_nt: TGCGTCAGCAGCTCGACCACAGATACGCAGTATTTT; cdr3_aa: CVSSSTTDTQYF
v_call: TRBV11-2; d_call: NA; j_call: TRBJ2-5; clone_size: NA; cdr3_nt: TGTGCCAGCAACGCCGTGGAGACCCAGTACTTC; cdr3_aa: CASNAVETQYF
v_call: TRBV11-2; d_call: NA; j_call: TRBJ1-6; clone_size: once; cdr3_nt: TGTGCCGGCAGCTTCGGACAGATTTCTTGGGGTTCACCCCTCCACTTT; cdr3_aa: CAGSFGQISWGSPLHF
v_call: TRBV11-2; d_call: NA; j_call: TRBJ1-2; clone_size: many; cdr3_nt: TGTGCCAGCAGCTGGAGCCAGGGTGATGGCTACACCTTC; cdr3_aa: CASSWSQGDGYTF
v_call: TRBV29-1; d_call: NA; j_call: TRBJ1-5; clone_size: NA; cdr3_nt: TGCAGCGCCCGAATTATGGGTCAGCCCCAGCATTTT; cdr3_aa: CSARIMGQPQHF
v_call: TRBV11-2; d_call: NA; j_call: TRBJ2-3; clone_size: few; cdr3_nt: TGTGCCAGCAGCATGGGAGATACGCAGTATTTT; cdr3_aa: CASSMGDTQYF
v_call: TRBV12-3/TRBV12-4; d_call: NA; j_call: TRBJ2-2; clone_size: NA; cdr3_nt: TGTGCCAGCAGAGAGGGATTCACGATCGCCGGGGAGCTGTTTTTT; cdr3_aa: CASREGFTIAGELFF
v_call: TRBV5-5; d_call: NA; j_call: TRBJ2-3; clone_size: few; cdr3_nt: TGTGCCAGCAGCTTGTCGGCGAACCAAGGTACGCAGTATTTT; cdr3_aa: CASSLSANQGTQYF
v_call: TRBV24-1; d_call: NA; j_call: TRBJ2-5; clone_size: once; cdr3_nt: TGTGCCACCAGTGATTTCGGCGGACAAGAGACCCAGTACTTC; cdr3_aa: CATSDFGGQETQYF
v_call: TRBV11-2; d_call: TRBD2; j_call: TRBJ2-7; clone_size: NA; cdr3_nt: TGTGCCAGCAGCTCTACTAGCGAGAATGTGGGCTGGGGTTCCTACGAGCAGTACTTC; cdr3_aa: CASSSTSENVGWGSYEQYF
v_call: TRBV11-2; d_call: TRBD1; j_call: TRBJ2-1; clone_size: NA; cdr3_nt: TGTGCCAGCAGCTCAGGGGGTGGTTGGGGCAATGAGCAGTTCTTC; cdr3_aa: CASSSGGGWGNEQFF
v_call: TRBV28; d_call: NA; j_call: TRBJ1-5; clone_size: NA; cdr3_nt: TGTGCCAGCAGTTTACCCTGGGGGCAGCCCCAGCATTTT; cdr3_aa: CASSLPWGQPQHF
v_call: TRBV4-2; d_call: NA; j_call: TRBJ2-5; clone_size: once; cdr3_nt: TGTGTCAGCAGCCAAGTAACTAACGGGAGTAGAGAGACCCAGTACTTC; cdr3_aa: CVSSQVTNGSRETQYF
v_call: TRBV2; d_call: NA; j_call: TRBJ2-2; clone_size: once; cdr3_nt: TGTGCCCAATCGTTAGGGGGGGCAGTGAACACCGGGGAGCTGTTTTTT; cdr3_aa: CAQSLGGAVNTGELFF
v_call: TRBV20-1; d_call: NA; j_call: TRBJ2-1; clone_size: NA; cdr3_nt: TGCAGTGCCCCGAACCAAGCCAAGGAGCAGTTCTTC; cdr3_aa: CSAPNQAKEQFF
v_call: TRBV11-2; d_call: NA; j_call: TRBJ2-1; clone_size: NA; cdr3_nt: TGTGCCGGCAGTCTATTGGGGCGCAAAGAGCAGTTCTTT; cdr3_aa: CAGSLLGRKEQFF
v_call: TRBV6-5; d_call: TRBD1; j_call: TRBJ1-1; clone_size: NA; cdr3_nt: TGTGCCAGCAGACGGGACAGTTCGAACACTGAAGCTTTCTTT; cdr3_aa: CASRRDSSNTEAFF
v_call: TRBV11-2; d_call: NA; j_call: TRBJ2-7; clone_size: NA; cdr3_nt: TGTGTCAGCAGCTTAGGTTACGGTATTCGCTCCTACGAGCAGTACTTC; cdr3_aa: CVSSLGYGIRSYEQYF
v_call: TRBV28; d_call: TRBD2; j_call: TRBJ2-2; clone_size: few; cdr3_nt: TGTGCCAGCAGTTTAGCTAGCGGGCTGAACACCGGGGAGCTGTTTTTT; cdr3_aa: CASSLASGLNTGELFF
v_call: TRBV6-5; d_call: TRBD1; j_call: TRBJ1-5; clone_size: few; cdr3_nt: TGTGCCAGCAGGGACAGGGCAGGAGGCGATCAGCCCCAGCATTTT; cdr3_aa: CASRDRAGGDQPQHF
v_call: TRBV7-9; d_call: NA; j_call: TRBJ2-7; clone_size: few; cdr3_nt: TGTGCCAGCAGCCAAGGAAGCGCGGTCGAGCAGTACTTC; cdr3_aa: CASSQGSAVEQYF
v_call: TRBV5-6; d_call: TRBD2; j_call: TRBJ2-7; clone_size: few; cdr3_nt: TGTGCCAGCAGCTTCGGGGAGCGGGAGTATTCTAGGCAGTACTTC; cdr3_aa: CASSFGEREYSRQYF
v_call: TRBV6-6; d_call: TRBD1; j_call: TRBJ2-4; clone_size: NA; cdr3_nt: TGTGCCAGCAGCCGCATCAGGGGGTTAAACATTCAGTACTTC; cdr3_aa: CASSRIRGLNIQYF